The clone carrying this TCR beta chain has just a few counts. The repertoire was sequenced with immunoSEQ multiplex PCR; TCRdb's copy has only in-frame clones and lacks some. Found here are about 130,000 clones, around four fifths of them singletons; the top ten hold 4.5% to 6%. The entry originates in a study of blood T cell repertoires in COVID-19. Germline V lookup: CDR1 MDHEN, CDR2 SYDVKM. Trimming cost V 8 bases and J 6 bases, with 10 bases left between them. This CDR3 is 11 amino acids long. This sequence joins TRBV28 and TRBJ1-1, with a tentative D call TRBD1 (5 bases). What was sequenced was peripheral blood. This clonotype was obtained from a man older than 75 with COVID-19, enrolled during active disease. The CDR3 nucleotides read TGTGCCAGCGTCAGGGTTCCTGAAGCTTTCTTT. Its protein product is CASVRVPEAFF.